A single sample gave rise to the 29 T cell receptor beta chains below, sequenced in a study of CD8+CD57+ T cells in acquired aplastic anemia. In patients chosen for sequencing, flow cytometry had shown CD8+CD57+ cell expansion. TCR beta VDJ and CDR3 profiling used genomic DNA as template. TCRdb fed the reads into MiXCR, producing one record per CDR3 protein. This sample has about 470,000 distinct CDR3 sequences, with 25% to 40% found just once. The sequencing sample was made of sorted CD4+, CD8+, or CD8+CD57+ T cells (not recorded which) from PBMCs. The receptors were gathered from a human donor with aplastic anemia.

The chain joins TRBV24-1 to TRBJ1-1; 9 bases map to TRBD1. The CDR3 runs to 16 residues. Germline V gives CDR1 KGHDR, CDR2 SFDVKD. Trimming cost V 6 bases and J 2 bases; bases outside gene matches: 9. CDR3 sequence: CATSFGTGFGNTEAFF. CDR3 DNA sequence: TGTGCCACCAGTTTCGGGACAGGGTTCGGCAACACTGAAGCTTTCTTT.

This clonotype was recorded a few times. V is TRBV9 and J is TRBJ2-5; possible D gene TRBD1, 6 bases. Germline-derived CDR1 and CDR2 are SGDLS and YYNGEE. Trimming took off 0 bases at V and 5 bases at J, with 14 bases between the two ends. This CDR3 has 15 amino acids. The CDR3 coding sequence is TGTGCCAGCAGCGTAGCTGCAGGGGAAGGGGAGACCCAGTACTTC. It codes for CASSVAAGEGETQYF.

This clonotype has ten or more counts. Here the CDR3 DNA reads TGTGCCAGTCACGACAGGGGACAGTCACCCCTCCACTTT. It codes for CASHDRGQSPLHF. The V call is TRBV19, the J call TRBJ1-6; 8 positions match TRBD1. CDR1 LNHDA and CDR2 SQIVND come from the germline V gene (reference sequence). The CDR3 covers 13 residues. V lost 8 bases, J lost 10 bases, and 7 bases stayed unmatched.

This clonotype was detected only a few times. One end of the junction does not line up with germline, which may come from a read error. The rearrangement joins TRBV2 to TRBJ2-7, with D perhaps TRBD1 (6 bases). Germline V gene sequence: CDR1 SNHLY, CDR2 FYNNEI. The CDR3 covers 14 residues. The CDR3: CPSSLQGRAYEQYF. CDR3 sequence (DNA): TGTCCCAGCAGCCTACAGGGTAGGGCCTACGAGCAGTACTTC.

This clonotype was recorded at least ten times. The rearrangement joins TRBV10-3 to TRBJ1-2; D unresolved. Trimming took 6 bases from V and 8 from J, leaving 19 bases between them. CDR1 is ENHRY and CDR2 is SYGVKD in the germline V gene. This CDR3 contains 14 residues. Written as DNA, the CDR3 is TGTGCCATCAGCCTTCTAAAAGACACGTCCGGCTACACCTTC. Protein product: CAISLLKDTSGYTF.

CDR3 region: CASSVDPGLHYGYTF. The CDR3 nucleotides read TGTGCCAGCAGCGTAGATCCAGGGCTCCACTATGGCTACACCTTC. The J gene is TRBJ1-2, the V gene TRBV9, with D tentatively TRBD1 (5 bases). The germline gives CDR1 SGDLS, CDR2 YYNGEE. This CDR3 has 15 residues. V shed 0 bases and J shed 3 bases, with 12 bases lying between them.

The V gene is TRBV5-6, the J gene TRBJ1-1, with D maybe TRBD1 (5 bases). There are 13 residues in the CDR3. Germline CDR1 and CDR2: SGHDT and YYEEEE. Trimming pared 0 bases from V and 9 bases from J, leaving 12 bases between. The CDR3, as DNA: TGTGCCAGCAGCTTGGCCGGGGGAGGGAAAGCTTTCTTT. Protein product: CASSLAGGGKAFF. The full variable domain, with the rest looked up from reference TRBV5-6 and TRBJ1-1, is DAGVTQSPTHLIKTRGQQVTLRCSPKSGHDTVSWYQQALGQGPQFIFQYYEEEERQRGNFPDRFSGHQFPNYSSELNVNALLLGDSALYLCASSLAGGGKAFFGQGTRLTVV.

There are many counts of this clonotype. The genes are TRBV19 and TRBJ2-5, with D perhaps matching TRBD2 (5 bases). The germline V gene encodes CDR1 LNHDA and CDR2 SQIVND (reference sequence). The CDR3 contains 14 residues. The V end lost 5 bases, the J end lost 1 base, and 11 bases lay between the germline ends. CDR3 amino acids: CASSGRLLQETQYF. CDR3 nucleotide sequence: TGTGCCAGTAGTGGACGACTACTCCAAGAGACCCAGTACTTC.

Notes on this clonotype: The junction differs from germline at one of its ends, possibly a read error. The chain uses TRBV10-3 and TRBJ1-2; D gene uncertain. CDR3 length equals 14 residues. From germline, CDR1 is ENHRY and CDR2 SYGVKD. The CDR3 here is CASSEERPLSGNTF. The CDR3 nucleotides are TGTGCCAGCAGTGAAGAACGGCCACTCTCTGGAAACACCTTC.

There are many counts of this clonotype. The V call is TRBV14, the J call TRBJ1-2; D ambiguous. Germline V gene lookup returns CDR1 SGHDN and CDR2 FVKESK. The ends were cut back, 4 bases at V and 3 bases at J, with 15 bases in the middle. CDR3 size: 15 residues. CDR3 region: CASSPLIRDHYGYTF. The DNA for the CDR3 is TGTGCCAGCAGCCCATTAATCCGGGATCACTATGGCTACACCTTC.

This clonotype was counted at least ten times. The rearrangement links TRBV9 to TRBJ2-7; 8 positions match TRBD1. CDR3 size: 15 residues. Germline V gene lookup returns CDR1 SGDLS and CDR2 YYNGEE. With V trimmed by 3 bases and J by 1 base, 6 bases remained unmatched. The CDR3 DNA is TGTGCCAGCAGCGAGGGACAGGTGATTTCCTACGAGCAGTACTTC. Encoded protein: CASSEGQVISYEQYF.

Of note for this clonotype: The junction and the germline gene differ at one end; a read error may be behind it. This chain connects TRBV15 to TRBJ2-7, with D perhaps given as TRBD1 or TRBD2 (5 bases each). Looked up from germline, CDR1 is LNHNV and CDR2 is YYDKDF (reference sequence). This CDR3 contains 15 residues. CDR3 in DNA: TGTGCCACCAGCGGAGATGGCAGGGAGCTGCGCGAGCAGTACTTC. Protein: CATSGDGRELREQYF.

In its sample, this clonotype was seen a few times. The chain carries TRBV5-1 and TRBJ1-1, with TRBD1 matching over 11 bases. The CDR3 contains 14 residues. V shed 5 bases and J 4 bases; nucleotides not matched to a gene: 4. CDR1 and CDR2 (germline): SGHRS, YFSETQ. The CDR3 region is CASRGGTGGTEAFF. As DNA, the CDR3 is TGCGCCAGCAGGGGAGGGACAGGGGGCACTGAAGCTTTCTTT.

A word on this clonotype: A much larger clone is a single base away; this may be a read error. V gene TRBV2 combines with J gene TRBJ2-7; 8 bases line up with TRBD2. The CDR3 contains 16 residues. The germline V gene has CDR1 SNHLY and CDR2 FYNNEI. The CDR3 is CASSESSGRAGYGQYF. The CDR3 nucleotides read TGTGCCAGCAGTGAATCCTCCGGGAGGGCCGGGTACGGGCAGTACTTC.

The rearrangement links TRBV24-1 to TRBJ2-1; 8 nucleotides line up with TRBD1. The CDR3 has 14 residues. In germline, CDR1 is KGHDR, CDR2 SFDVKD. V shed 3 bases and J 10 bases; nucleotides not matched to a gene: 7. The CDR3 loop is CATSDPRQGREQFF. CDR3 DNA: TGTGCCACCAGTGATCCTCGACAGGGGCGCGAGCAGTTCTTC.

This clonotype has at least ten counts. The V call is TRBV2, the J call TRBJ2-7; no firm D call. The germline V gene encodes CDR1 SNHLY and CDR2 FYNNEI. The CDR3 sequence is 13 residues long. Trimming shortened V by 6 bases and J by 3 bases, and 12 bases separated the two germline ends. The CDR3 region has the DNA TGTGCCAGCAGCCCCCCCAGTTTCTACGAGCAGTACTTC. Translation: CASSPPSFYEQYF.

This clonotype showed up many times. One junction end does not reproduce the germline sequence, and a read error may be involved. This chain uses TRBV10-2 with TRBJ2-7; the match to TRBD2 covers 7 bases. The CDR3 has 11 amino acids. CDR1 WSHSY and CDR2 SAAADI come from the germline V gene. The CDR3 region is CASSESGGGHF. CDR3 nucleotide sequence: TGCGCCAGCAGTGAGTCGGGGGGAGGGCACTTC.

The genes are TRBV2 and TRBJ1-5; D gene ambiguous. Per germline, CDR1 SNHLY and CDR2 FYNNEI. With 4 bases removed from V and 2 bases from J, the gap between germline ends came to 12 bases. The CDR3 extends over 15 amino acids. Written as DNA, the CDR3 is TGTGCCAGCAGTGCCTTGGGTTTGGGCAATCAGCCCCAGCATTTT. Translating it yields CASSALGLGNQPQHF.

The chain carries TRBV24-1 and TRBJ2-3, with 9 positions matching TRBD2. CDR3 length equals 17 residues. The ends lost 2 bases at V and 4 bases at J; junction bases unmatched: 9. CDR1 is KGHDR and CDR2 is SFDVKD in the germline V gene. The CDR3 reads CATSDYFGGGAPDTQYF. The CDR3 DNA is TGTGCCACCAGTGATTATTTCGGCGGGGGGGCCCCAGATACGCAGTATTTT.

V gene TRBV19 combines with J gene TRBJ1-5; 9 positions match TRBD1. From germline, CDR1 is LNHDA and CDR2 SQIVND (reference sequence). The junction had 11 bases not matched to a gene; V was cut back by 5 bases and J by 6 bases. The CDR3 is 16 amino acids. As DNA, the CDR3 is TGTGCCAGTAGTTTTGGGACAGGGTTTGGAGGTCAGCCCCAGCATTTT. Residues: CASSFGTGFGGQPQHF.

This clonotype was counted between two and nine times. This chain links TRBV7-2 with TRBJ2-3; D is uncertain. This CDR3 comprises 11 residues. The V end was cut by 5 bases, the J end by 5 bases, with 5 bases between. Per the germline V gene, CDR1 is SGHTA and CDR2 is FQGNSA. The DNA for the CDR3 is TGTGCCAGCAGCCACCTAGATACGCAGTATTTT. This sequence encodes CASSHLDTQYF.

The chain couples TRBV27 to TRBJ1-1; D call uncertain. Trimming removed 7 bases from V and 9 bases from J, with 6 bases in between. The germline gives CDR1 MNHEY, CDR2 SMNVEV (reference sequence). This CDR3 is built from 9 residues. The CDR3 here is CASTPQAFF. Written as DNA, the CDR3 is TGTGCCAGCACCCCTCAAGCTTTCTTT.

This chain connects TRBV7-2 to TRBJ2-1; D possibly corresponds to TRBD2 (6 bases). The V end was cut by 4 bases, the J end by 4 bases, with 8 bases between. The CDR3 totals 13 residues. The germline gives CDR1 SGHTA, CDR2 FQGNSA. The CDR3 bases are TGTGCCAGCAGCTCGGGGGTATACAATGAGCAGTTCTTC. This gives the protein CASSSGVYNEQFF.

This clonotype was observed a few times. The rearrangement uses TRBV4-3 and TRBJ1-2, with unresolved D. The CDR3 totals 13 residues. Germline V lookup: CDR1 LGHNA, CDR2 YSLEER. Trimming cost V 1 base and J 10 bases, with 13 bases left between them. As DNA, the CDR3 is TGCGCCAGCAGCCAAGTGGTTGGTCCCGACTACACCTTC. It encodes CASSQVVGPDYTF.

This clonotype has more than one count but fewer than ten. The chain carries TRBV6-1 and TRBJ2-1; 8 bases match TRBD2. The germline CDR1 and CDR2 sequences are MNHNS and SASEGT. V shed 6 bases, J shed 0 bases, and the junction held 10 bases outside the gene matches. The CDR3 has 17 residues. CDR3 region: CASRDLGLANSYNEQFF. The CDR3, as DNA: TGTGCCAGCAGGGATCTCGGACTAGCTAACTCCTACAATGAGCAGTTCTTC.

This clonotype was detected many times. The V gene is TRBV29-1, the J gene TRBJ2-7, with D tentatively TRBD1 (6 bases). Per germline, CDR1 SQVTM and CDR2 ANQGSEA. The CDR3 spans 12 residues. Between the trimmed V and J ends, which lost 8 bases and 6 bases, there was a span of 17 bases. CDR3 sequence (DNA): TGCAGCTGGGGGCAGGGCGGCGGCGAGCAGTACTTC. It is translated as CSWGQGGGEQYF.

The table lists this clonotype with many counts. The V call is TRBV20-1, the J call TRBJ1-6, with a tentative D call TRBD1 (5 bases). This CDR3 comprises 15 residues. In germline, CDR1 is DFQATT, CDR2 SNEGSKA (reference sequence). The CDR3 sequence is CSARLGGQGASPLHF. CDR3 DNA sequence: TGCAGCGCGAGGTTGGGGGGTCAGGGTGCTTCTCCCCTCCACTTT.

This clonotype was counted a few times. The chain links TRBV7-2 to TRBJ2-1, with D hard to call. The CDR3 loop spans 13 amino acids. Germline values: CDR1 SGHTA, CDR2 FQGNSA. Between the trimmed V and J ends, which lost 4 bases and 5 bases, there was a span of 9 bases. The CDR3 sequence: CASSYRRDNEQFF. The DNA for the CDR3 is TGTGCCAGCAGCTACCGCAGAGACAATGAGCAGTTCTTC.

This clonotype occurred a few times. The gene calls are TRBV5-1 and TRBJ2-7, with TRBD1 as a possible D gene (5 bases). With 6 bases removed from V and 0 bases from J, the gap between germline ends came to 13 bases. The CDR3 totals 14 residues. The germline V gene encodes CDR1 SGHRS and CDR2 YFSETQ. Here the CDR3 DNA reads TGCGCCAGCACCGGTTACGGACACTCCTACGAGCAGTACTTC. Amino acids: CASTGYGHSYEQYF.